This TCR beta chain was obtained from a study of CD8 T cells in Susac syndrome. CDR1 and CDR2 (germline): MGHDK, SYGVNS. The CDR3 is 18 residues long. V shed 3 bases, J shed 1 base, and the junction held 11 bases outside the gene matches. Bulk CD8+ and CD4+ cells came from magnetic negative isolation; CD8+ TEMRA by FACS. Random hexamers served to reverse transcribe roughly 0.45 to 1 ug RNA. TCRdb independently ran MiXCR on the immunoSEQ multiplex PCR reads; one entry per CDR3 protein. The table includes about 300,000 distinct CDR3 sequences, about 89% detected once. The sample consisted of CD8+ T cells from PBMCs. The receptor comes from a human donor with multiple sclerosis. J is TRBJ2-3 and V is TRBV25-1; TRBD2 agrees at 9 bases. CDR3 DNA sequence: TGTGCCAGCAGTGAGGGTAGCGGGAGCTGGGAGCGCACAGATACGCAGTATTTT. The encoded protein is CASSEGSGSWERTDTQYF.